A single sample is the source of the 28 T cell receptor beta chains below, sequenced in a study. TCRdb re-analysed the 5' RACE reads in MiXCR, keeping a single row per CDR3 protein. The table has roughly 5,900 distinct CDR3 sequences, roughly 69% seen once. The sample comprised memory CD4+ T cells sorted from a lymph node. The subset denotes: memory CD4+ T cells, CD4+CD45RO+CD25-. These TCRs come from a female donor with breast cancer.

V gene TRBV20-1 combines with J gene TRBJ1-5; the D gene is possibly TRBD1 (5 bases). This CDR3 has 15 residues. Germline V lookup: CDR1 DFQATT, CDR2 SNEGSKA (reference sequence). V lost 6 bases and J 1 base, leaving 16 bases between the germline ends. Written as DNA, the CDR3 is TGCAGTGCCTCAACACGCGCAGGGAGCAATCAGCCCCAGCATTTT. Amino acid sequence: CSASTRAGSNQPQHF.

The chain combines TRBV7-3 with TRBJ2-3, with D unclear. Looked up from germline, CDR1 is SGHTA and CDR2 is FQGTGA. The V end was cut by 3 bases, the J end by 12 bases, with 13 bases between. This CDR3 region has 12 residues. The DNA for the CDR3 is TGTGCCAGCAGCTTCTTGGGGTCCTATCAGTATTTT. As protein: CASSFLGSYQYF.

The V and J genes are TRBV20-1 and TRBJ2-3; the D is unclear. From germline, CDR1 is DFQATT and CDR2 SNEGSKA (reference sequence). CDR3 length equals 11 residues. V lost 5 bases and J lost 6, with 9 bases in between. The CDR3 sequence: CSAPVGDTQYF. CDR3 in DNA: TGCAGTGCTCCTGTCGGGGATACGCAGTATTTT.

The genes are TRBV9 and TRBJ1-2; TRBD1 matches at 7 bases. The CDR3 extends over 12 amino acids. Trimming at V came to 4 bases and at J to 5 bases, leaving 2 bases not matched to a gene. Germline V gene data show CDR1 as SGDLS and CDR2 as YYNGEE. CDR3 residues: CASSPGQYGYTF. The CDR3 DNA is TGTGCCAGCAGCCCGGGACAGTATGGCTACACCTTC.

Sample share makes this clonotype medium-sized. This chain joins TRBV5-1 and TRBJ2-1; D may be TRBD1 (5 bases). This CDR3 region has 12 residues. V was clipped by 4 bases and J by 4 bases, with 6 bases between them. Germline assignment: CDR1 SGHRS and CDR2 YFSETQ. Here the CDR3 reads CASSAGYNEQFF. The CDR3 DNA reads TGCGCCAGCAGCGCAGGGTACAATGAGCAGTTCTTC. The complete variable domain, with remaining parts taken from reference TRBV5-1 and TRBJ2-1, reads KAGVTQTPRYLIKTRGQQVTLSCSPISGHRSVSWYQQTPGQGLQFLFEYFSETQRNKGNFPGRFSGRQFSNSRSEMNVSTLELGDSALYLCASSAGYNEQFFGPGTRLTVL.

This chain uses TRBV4-1 with TRBJ1-5; D not resolved. This CDR3 contains 14 residues. Germline V gives CDR1 MGHRA, CDR2 YSYEKL. Trimming shortened V by 0 bases and J by 0 bases, and 3 bases separated the two germline ends. CDR3 region: CASSQDHSNQPQHF. CDR3 coding DNA: TGCGCCAGCAGCCAAGACCATAGCAATCAGCCCCAGCATTTT.

V is TRBV7-2 and J is TRBJ2-7; 7 nucleotides match TRBD1. Germline V gene data show CDR1 as SGHTA and CDR2 as FQGNSA. V lost 3 bases, J lost 2 bases, and 7 bases stayed unmatched. The CDR3 is 15 residues long. In DNA form, the CDR3 reads TGTGCCAGCAGCTTTCTTCCGGGACAGACCTACGAGCAGTACTTC. This translates into CASSFLPGQTYEQYF.

The chain couples TRBV5-5 to TRBJ2-1; no clear D. Germline lookup yields CDR1 SGHKS and CDR2 YYEKEE (reference sequence). The germline V and J ends were trimmed by 0 bases and 4 bases, with 11 bases remaining between them. CDR3 length: 15 residues. CDR3 nucleotides: TGTGCCAGCAGCTTGGTGGGCAGCAATTACAATGAGCAGTTCTTC. Its translation is CASSLVGSNYNEQFF. The whole variable domain, filled in from reference TRBV5-5 and TRBJ2-1, reads DAGVTQSPTHLIKTRGQQVTLRCSPISGHKSVSWYQQVLGQGPQFIFQYYEKEERGRGNFPDRFSARQFPNYSSELNVNALLLGDSALYLCASSLVGSNYNEQFFGPGTRLTVL.

J is TRBJ2-7 and V is TRBV20-1; 8 bases fit TRBD1. V shed 4 bases and J 3 bases; nucleotides not matched to a gene: 11. Germline V CDR1 and CDR2: DFQATT, SNEGSKA (reference sequence). This CDR3 is built from 15 residues. The CDR3 reads CSANPLPTGVYEQYF. The CDR3 DNA reads as TGCAGTGCTAATCCCCTTCCGACAGGGGTCTACGAGCAGTACTTC.

The chain uses TRBV20-1 and TRBJ2-7; D is unclear. Germline values: CDR1 DFQATT, CDR2 SNEGSKA (reference sequence). The CDR3 is 14 amino acids. V shed 2 bases and J shed 7 bases, with 18 bases lying between them. CDR3 residues: CSARLGNRVAEQYF. CDR3 DNA sequence: TGCAGTGCTAGACTCGGAAACCGAGTGGCTGAGCAGTACTTC.

V and J are TRBV11-2 and TRBJ2-3; possible D gene TRBD2, 5 bases. This CDR3 has 16 residues. The V gene lost 5 bases and the J gene lost 2 bases, with 17 bases spanning the gap. Germline lookup yields CDR1 SGHAT and CDR2 FQNNGV. Written as DNA, the CDR3 is TGTGCCAGCAGCCCTGCTAGCAGCATAAACACAGATACGCAGTATTTT. It specifies CASSPASSINTDTQYF.

The V call is TRBV20-1, the J call TRBJ1-1; D perhaps matches TRBD1 (6 bases). V was clipped by 6 bases and J by 1 base, with 12 bases between them. The CDR3 loop spans 13 amino acids. The germline V gene has CDR1 DFQATT and CDR2 SNEGSKA (reference sequence). CDR3 sequence: CSAHPGANTEAFF. The CDR3, as DNA: TGCAGTGCCCATCCGGGGGCGAACACTGAAGCTTTCTTT.

The gene calls are TRBV5-1 and TRBJ2-1; 8 bases agree with TRBD2. The J segment lost 6 bases and the V segment lost 3 bases, leaving 8 bases of the junction unmatched. This CDR3 has 15 residues. Per germline, CDR1 SGHRS and CDR2 YFSETQ. DNA for the CDR3: TGCGCCAGCAGCTCCGGGACTAGTAAGGTCAATGAGCAGTTCTTC. Residues: CASSSGTSKVNEQFF. Full variable domain (rest looked up from reference TRBV5-1 and TRBJ2-1): KAGVTQTPRYLIKTRGQQVTLSCSPISGHRSVSWYQQTPGQGLQFLFEYFSETQRNKGNFPGRFSGRQFSNSRSEMNVSTLELGDSALYLCASSSGTSKVNEQFFGPGTRLTVL.

This clonotype was detected a few times. The chain combines TRBV6-6 with TRBJ1-6; a possible D gene is TRBD1 (6 bases). The germline CDR1 and CDR2 sequences are MNHNY and SVGAGI (reference sequence). The V gene lost 6 bases and the J gene lost 5 bases, with 23 bases spanning the gap. The CDR3 contains 18 residues. CDR3 amino acids: CASSRHSSTGKNNSPLHF. CDR3 sequence (DNA): TGTGCCAGCAGCCGTCACTCCTCTACAGGGAAGAATAATTCACCCCTCCACTTT.

This clonotype was picked up one time. The rearrangement links TRBV5-1 to TRBJ2-1; 7 bases align to TRBD2. CDR3 length: 17 amino acids. V shed 1 base, J shed 3 bases, and the junction held 10 bases outside the gene matches. The germline V gene encodes CDR1 SGHRS and CDR2 YFSETQ. CDR3: CASSLFQSGTSYNEQFF. The CDR3 DNA sequence: TGCGCCAGCAGCTTGTTCCAAAGCGGGACGAGCTACAATGAGCAGTTCTTC. Complete variable domain (other parts from reference TRBV5-1 and TRBJ2-1): KAGVTQTPRYLIKTRGQQVTLSCSPISGHRSVSWYQQTPGQGLQFLFEYFSETQRNKGNFPGRFSGRQFSNSRSEMNVSTLELGDSALYLCASSLFQSGTSYNEQFFGPGTRLTVL.

The V and J genes are TRBV12-3 or TRBV12-4 and TRBJ2-5; possibly TRBD2 for D (7 bases). This CDR3 contains 15 residues. The germline V and J ends were trimmed by 1 base and 5 bases, with 14 bases remaining between them. The CDR3 loop is CASSLGGGASETQYF. The DNA for the CDR3 is TGTGCCAGCAGTTTAGGGGGGGGGGCGAGTGAGACCCAGTACTTC.

The DNA for the CDR3 is TGCGCCAGCAGCTTGACGGCGGGAGGGCCCGTAGATACGCAGTATTTT. This encodes CASSLTAGGPVDTQYF. The chain carries TRBV5-1 and TRBJ2-3; 9 positions agree with TRBD2. In germline, CDR1 is SGHRS, CDR2 YFSETQ. The CDR3 contains 16 residues. The V and J ends lost 1 base and 5 bases, in that order; junction bases with no gene match: 8.

The chain employs TRBV27 and TRBJ1-6, with D unclear. Germline CDR1 reads MNHEY; CDR2 reads SMNVEV (reference sequence). V dropped 3 bases and J dropped 9 bases, with 12 bases sitting between them. The CDR3 totals 14 residues. The CDR3, as DNA: TGTGCCAGCAGTTTTGGCTATCGGGGTTCACCCCTCCACTTT. This encodes CASSFGYRGSPLHF.

J is TRBJ2-5 and V is TRBV7-3; tentative D call: TRBD1 (6 bases). The CDR3 contains 14 residues. V was shortened by 5 bases and J by 2 bases, with 12 bases between the two germline ends. CDR1 and CDR2 (germline): SGHTA, FQGTGA. The CDR3 nucleotides read TGTGCCAGCAGCCCGACAGGTTTGCAAGAGACCCAGTACTTC. Its protein product is CASSPTGLQETQYF. Full variable domain (rest looked up from reference TRBV7-3 and TRBJ2-5): GAGVSQTPSNKVTEKGKYVELRCDPISGHTALYWYRQSLGQGPEFLIYFQGTGAADDSGLPNDRFFAVRPEGSVSTLKIQRTERGDSAVYLCASSPTGLQETQYFGPGTRLLVL.

This rearrangement joins TRBV10-2 to TRBJ1-5; D remains ambiguous. The CDR3 loop spans 13 amino acids. Deletions cut 2 bases from V and 6 bases from J, with 8 bases between. The germline CDR1 and CDR2 sequences are WSHSY and SAAADI. The CDR3 reads CASSEGMGQPQHF. The CDR3 nucleotides read TGCGCCAGCAGTGAGGGGATGGGTCAGCCCCAGCATTTT.

The chain couples TRBV15 to TRBJ2-5, with D possibly matching TRBD2 (6 bases). V was cut by 2 bases and J by 5 bases, with 9 bases left in between. This CDR3 comprises 13 residues. CDR1 is LNHNV, CDR2 YYDKDF, per germline (reference sequence). CDR3 loop: CATSRTAGETQYF. DNA for the CDR3: TGTGCCACCAGCAGAACCGCGGGGGAGACCCAGTACTTC.

The J gene is TRBJ2-6, the V gene TRBV5-1, with D possibly matching TRBD1 (5 bases). This CDR3 is 15 amino acids long. V lost 4 bases and J lost 4, with 12 bases in between. CDR1 SGHRS and CDR2 YFSETQ come from the germline V gene. CDR3 region: CASSPDTTGANVLTF. The CDR3 bases are TGCGCCAGCAGCCCGGACACTACAGGGGCCAACGTCCTGACTTTC.

This clonotype came up once. The chain links TRBV4-2 to TRBJ2-3, with 14 bases aligning to TRBD2. The CDR3 contains 20 residues. Trimming cost V 4 bases and J 1 base; bases outside gene matches: 13. Looked up from germline, CDR1 is LGHNA and CDR2 is YNFKEQ. The CDR3 nucleotides read TGTGCCAGCAGCCCCTCAGCCGCCGGGACTAGCGGGAGAGGCACAGATACGCAGTATTTT. Encoded protein: CASSPSAAGTSGRGTDTQYF.

The chain couples TRBV4-1 to TRBJ1-4, with D perhaps matching TRBD1 (5 bases). V lost 6 bases, J lost 8 bases, and 19 bases lay in between. The CDR3 runs to 15 residues. CDR1 MGHRA and CDR2 YSYEKL come from the germline V gene. For the CDR3, the DNA is TGCGCCAGCAGGCCCGTCGAGGGGCTGGGAGAAAAACTGTTTTTT. It codes for CASRPVEGLGEKLFF.

This clonotype has just a few counts. The J gene is TRBJ1-3, the V gene TRBV12-3 or TRBV12-4, with 12 bases that match TRBD1. The CDR3 is 15 residues long. V was clipped by 7 bases and J by 5 bases; unmatched bases: 6. The CDR3 DNA reads as TGTGCCAGCAACCGGGACAGGGGGCTTCGAAACACCATATATTTT. Amino acid sequence: CASNRDRGLRNTIYF.

This clonotype was counted only a few times. The CDR3 DNA is TGTGCCAGCAGCTCCTTTGGCCCAACGCAAGAGACCCAGTACTTC. Translating it yields CASSSFGPTQETQYF. The chain employs TRBV7-2 and TRBJ2-5, with no clear D. Per germline, CDR1 SGHTA and CDR2 FQGNSA. V was pared by 4 bases and J by 2 bases, with 14 bases between. The CDR3 is made up of 15 amino acids.

This clonotype came up a few times. The V call is TRBV12-3 or TRBV12-4, the J call TRBJ2-1; the D call may be TRBD1 or TRBD2 (5 bases each). V was shortened by 4 bases and J by 3 bases, with 13 bases between the two germline ends. The CDR3 is made up of 15 amino acids. The CDR3 DNA sequence: TGTGCCAGCAGTTACCGGGACGGACTCTACAATGAGCAGTTCTTC. Translation gives CASSYRDGLYNEQFF.

The chain couples TRBV4-2 to TRBJ2-7; a possible D gene is TRBD1 (5 bases). Trimming removed 1 base from V and 7 bases from J, with 11 bases in between. This CDR3 contains 13 residues. Germline V CDR1 and CDR2: LGHNA, YNFKEQ. CDR3 DNA sequence: TGTGCCAGCAGCCAAGCCTCAGGGAAGGAGCAGTACTTC. This sequence encodes CASSQASGKEQYF.